This TCR beta chain stems from a study of blood T cell repertoires in COVID-19. Study summary: The origin of the acute and convalescent COVID-19 samples was the United States, Italy and Spain. PBMCs, B-cell-depleted T cells, or T cells provided the cDNA or gDNA that made up the material.

Original handling: By means of reference gene primer amplification, nucleated cell counts were estimated. Measured with immunoSEQ multiplex PCR; TCRdb has only the in-frame clones, and not every one. That table gives V, J and clone size, and the DNA gave D and trimming. The table lists over 200,000 clones, roughly 92% of them singletons. Patients from Seattle were sampled longitudinally, starting during active infection. The CDR3 is 15 residues long. Looked up from germline, CDR1 is SGHNT and CDR2 is YYREEE (reference sequence). Between the trimmed V and J ends, which lost 4 bases and 0 bases, there was a span of 13 bases.

This chain connects TRBV5-4 to TRBJ1-1, with D possibly being TRBD1 (5 bases). The clonotype was recovered from a man in his 60s with COVID-19, enrolled during active disease. Sample: peripheral blood. The CDR3 loop is CASSPVTGLNTEAFF. CDR3 in DNA: TGTGCCAGCAGCCCGGTCACAGGACTGAACACTGAAGCTTTCTTT. Combining the CDR3 with reference TRBV5-4 and TRBJ1-1 gives the whole variable domain ETGVTQSPTHLIKTRGQQVTLRCSSQSGHNTVSWYQQALGQGPQFIFQYYREEENGRGNFPPRFSGLQFPNYSSELNVNALELDDSALYLCASSPVTGLNTEAFFGQGTRLTVV.